These T cell receptor beta chains were read from a single sample in a study of blood T cell repertoires in COVID-19. Sequenced by immunoSEQ multiplex PCR; TCRdb stores in-frame clones only, minus some. Found here are about 190,000 clones, roughly four fifths of them singletons; the top ten hold around 6.1%. The sample was peripheral blood. These receptors all stem from a woman between 35 and 50 years old with acute or convalescent COVID-19. CDR3s include the opening cysteine and the closing phenylalanine or tryptophan. Fields, in order: J gene, D gene, CDR3 length, clone size, V gene, CDR3 protein, CDR3 DNA. D genes are given only for firm matches. Clone size is given for some rows only: seen once, a few or many times, or a class if the clone is expanded.

J: TRBJ1-5
D: TRBD1
length: 18
size: .
V: TRBV2
CDR3: CASSEGYRGVWSNQPQHF
DNA: TGTGCCAGCAGTGAAGGTTACAGGGGGGTTTGGAGCAATCAGCCCCAGCATTTT

J: TRBJ1-6
D: .
length: 17
size: .
V: TRBV6-1
CDR3: CASSEILTLQVHSPLHF
DNA: TGTGCCAGCAGTGAAATTTTGACCCTACAGGTGCATTCACCCCTCCACTTT

J: TRBJ2-1
D: .
length: 16
size: .
V: TRBV27
CDR3: CASSFGSGGLYNEQFF
DNA: TGTGCCAGCAGTTTTGGTAGCGGAGGCCTCTACAATGAGCAGTTCTTC

J: TRBJ1-2
D: TRBD1
length: 16
size: once
V: TRBV30
CDR3: CAWGQKYRDRNYGYTF
DNA: TGTGCCTGGGGACAAAAATATCGGGACAGGAACTATGGCTACACCTTC

J: TRBJ2-7
D: .
length: 15
size: .
V: TRBV28
CDR3: CASSTDDRPTYEQYF
DNA: TGTGCCAGCAGTACGGACGACAGGCCGACCTACGAGCAGTACTTC

J: TRBJ2-2
D: .
length: 13
size: .
V: TRBV20-1
CDR3: CSASEEGTGELFF
DNA: TGCAGTGCTAGTGAAGAGGGCACCGGGGAGCTGTTTTTT

J: TRBJ2-7
D: .
length: 13
size: once
V: TRBV9
CDR3: CASSDPITYEQYF
DNA: TGTGCCAGCAGCGACCCTATTACCTACGAGCAGTACTTC

J: TRBJ2-2
D: .
length: 15
size: .
V: TRBV30
CDR3: CAWAFGQSLTGELFF
DNA: TGTGCCTGGGCGTTTGGGCAGTCATTAACCGGGGAGCTGTTTTTT

J: TRBJ2-7
D: .
length: 14
size: few
V: TRBV14
CDR3: CASRQTSTSYEQYF
DNA: TGTGCCAGCAGGCAGACAAGCACCTCCTACGAGCAGTACTTC

J: TRBJ2-7
D: .
length: 15
size: once
V: TRBV4-1
CDR3: CASSQEGLGGHEQYF
DNA: TGCGCCAGCAGCCAAGAGGGACTGGGCGGCCACGAGCAGTACTTC

J: TRBJ1-2
D: TRBD1
length: 14
size: .
V: TRBV18
CDR3: CASSRITGGYGYTF
DNA: TGTGCCAGCTCGCGCATCACAGGGGGCTATGGCTACACCTTC

J: TRBJ2-6
D: TRBD2
length: 17
size: .
V: TRBV7-2
CDR3: CASSPGGRGSGANVLTF
DNA: TGTGCCAGCAGCCCGGGGGGTCGGGGTTCTGGGGCCAACGTCCTGACTTTC

J: TRBJ2-5
D: TRBD2
length: 14
size: few
V: TRBV2
CDR3: CASSGASGGETQYF
DNA: TGTGCCAGCAGTGGGGCTAGCGGGGGGGAGACCCAGTACTTC

J: TRBJ2-4
D: TRBD1
length: 19
size: .
V: TRBV6-1
CDR3: CASSEGRTGGPLAKNIQYF
DNA: TGTGCCAGCAGTGAAGGCAGGACAGGGGGCCCTCTAGCCAAAAACATTCAGTACTTC

J: TRBJ1-1
D: .
length: 14
size: .
V: TRBV30
CDR3: CAWETAGPNTEAFF
DNA: TGTGCCTGGGAAACCGCAGGTCCGAACACTGAAGCTTTCTTT

J: TRBJ1-1
D: .
length: 15
size: .
V: TRBV5-1
CDR3: CASSLEFTGTTEAFF
DNA: TGCGCCAGCAGCCTGGAGTTTACAGGGACCACTGAAGCTTTCTTT

J: TRBJ1-3
D: .
length: 16
size: .
V: TRBV5-1
CDR3: CASSLDGEGIGNTIYF
DNA: TGCGCCAGCAGCTTGGATGGTGAGGGAATAGGTAACACCATATATTTT

J: TRBJ2-1
D: .
length: 12
size: .
V: TRBV6-5
CDR3: CASRAGYNEQFF
DNA: TGTGCCAGCAGGGCAGGGTACAATGAGCAGTTCTTC

J: TRBJ1-5
D: .
length: 14
size: .
V: TRBV27
CDR3: CASSLISSNQPQHF
DNA: TGTGCCAGCAGTTTAATCTCTAGCAATCAGCCCCAGCATTTT

J: TRBJ1-5
D: TRBD1
length: 14
size: few
V: TRBV5-8
CDR3: CASSEGQGYQPQHF
DNA: TGTGCCAGCAGTGAGGGACAGGGATATCAGCCCCAGCATTTT

J: TRBJ1-2
D: .
length: 12
size: few
V: TRBV28
CDR3: CASSRQNYGYTF
DNA: TGTGCGAGCAGTAGACAGAACTATGGCTACACCTTC

J: TRBJ2-2
D: TRBD1
length: 16
size: once
V: TRBV24-1
CDR3: CATSDMGTGNIGELFF
DNA: TGTGCCACCAGTGATATGGGGACAGGGAACATTGGGGAGCTGTTTTTT

J: TRBJ1-4
D: .
length: 12
size: .
V: TRBV7-2
CDR3: CASSFSSEKLFF
DNA: TGTGCCAGCAGCTTTTCGAGCGAAAAACTGTTTTTT

J: TRBJ2-3
D: .
length: 13
size: .
V: TRBV30
CDR3: CAWSPQGPDTQYF
DNA: TGTGCCTGGAGTCCCCAGGGGCCAGATACGCAGTATTTT

J: TRBJ2-7
D: TRBD1
length: 15
size: .
V: TRBV4-1
CDR3: CASSVGQANFYEQYF
DNA: TGCGCCAGCAGCGTCGGACAGGCGAATTTCTACGAGCAGTACTTC

J: TRBJ2-3
D: .
length: 14
size: .
V: TRBV5-1
CDR3: CASSFLASSDTQYF
DNA: TGCGCCAGCAGCTTCTTAGCGTCGTCAGATACGCAGTATTTT

J: TRBJ1-4
D: .
length: 16
size: .
V: TRBV24-1
CDR3: CATSDGSRGTNEKLFF
DNA: TGTGCCACCAGTGATGGGTCCAGGGGAACTAATGAAAAACTGTTTTTT

J: TRBJ1-4
D: .
length: 14
size: many
V: TRBV19
CDR3: CASSMGQGGEKLFF
DNA: TGTGCCAGTAGTATGGGGCAAGGGGGTGAAAAACTGTTTTTT

J: TRBJ2-7
D: .
length: 14
size: .
V: TRBV28
CDR3: CASSLFWGLREQYF
DNA: TGTGCCAGCAGTTTATTCTGGGGGCTTCGGGAGCAGTACTTC

J: TRBJ1-1
D: TRBD1
length: 14
size: .
V: TRBV7-9
CDR3: CASSPGTALPEAFF
DNA: TGTGCCAGCAGCCCCGGGACAGCCCTCCCTGAAGCTTTCTTT

J: TRBJ2-1
D: .
length: 15
size: .
V: TRBV18
CDR3: CASSAAAGSYNEQFF
DNA: TGTGCCAGCTCAGCGGCGGCGGGTTCCTACAATGAGCAGTTCTTC

J: TRBJ2-7
D: TRBD1
length: 14
size: .
V: TRBV25-1
CDR3: CASRAGTGSYEQYF
DNA: TGTGCCAGCAGGGCCGGGACAGGGTCCTACGAGCAGTACTTC

J: TRBJ2-5
D: .
length: 14
size: once
V: TRBV28
CDR3: CASRLSEGVWTQYF
DNA: TGTGCCAGCAGACTTTCCGAAGGGGTGTGGACCCAGTACTTC

J: TRBJ1-1
D: TRBD1
length: 15
size: .
V: TRBV11-1
CDR3: CASSLGTQGPTEAFF
DNA: TGTGCCAGCAGCTTAGGGACACAGGGGCCCACTGAAGCTTTCTTT

J: TRBJ2-5
D: .
length: 16
size: .
V: TRBV4-2
CDR3: CASSQDFSDRGETQYF
DNA: TGTGCCAGCAGCCAAGATTTCTCCGACCGAGGAGAGACCCAGTACTTC

J: TRBJ1-1
D: TRBD1
length: 13
size: few
V: TRBV12-3/TRBV12-4
CDR3: CASRPGQGLQAFF
DNA: TGTGCCAGCAGACCGGGACAGGGGCTCCAAGCTTTCTTT

J: TRBJ2-5
D: .
length: 13
size: .
V: TRBV5-5
CDR3: CASSTWTVGTQYF
DNA: TGTGCCAGCAGCACTTGGACAGTGGGGACCCAGTACTTC

J: TRBJ1-3
D: TRBD1
length: 15
size: once
V: TRBV2
CDR3: CASSLLQGSGNTIYF
DNA: TGTGCCAGCAGCCTCCTACAGGGGTCTGGAAACACCATATATTTT

J: TRBJ1-5
D: .
length: 14
size: .
V: TRBV5-5
CDR3: CASSWRMTGRPQHF
DNA: TGTGCCAGCAGCTGGAGGATGACGGGTCGGCCCCAGCATTTT

J: TRBJ1-1
D: .
length: 15
size: few
V: TRBV28
CDR3: CASSPQGRVSTEAFF
DNA: TGTGCCAGCAGTCCCCAGGGTAGGGTAAGCACTGAAGCTTTCTTT

J: TRBJ1-6
D: .
length: 17
size: .
V: TRBV6-1
CDR3: CASSGPRALTYNSPLHF
DNA: TGTGCCAGCAGTGGCCCTCGTGCGCTAACCTATAATTCACCCCTCCACTTT

J: TRBJ1-6
D: .
length: 15
size: .
V: TRBV5-1
CDR3: CASSPEWAWNSPLHF
DNA: TGCGCCAGCAGCCCTGAATGGGCATGGAATTCACCCCTCCACTTT

J: TRBJ2-3
D: .
length: 13
size: .
V: TRBV24-1
CDR3: CATSPTGPDTQYF
DNA: TGTGCCACCAGCCCCACAGGGCCAGATACGCAGTATTTT

J: TRBJ2-3
D: TRBD2
length: 15
size: .
V: TRBV9
CDR3: CASSVSLAGHNTQYF
DNA: TGTGCCAGCAGCGTATCACTAGCGGGCCACAATACGCAGTATTTT

J: TRBJ1-5
D: .
length: 12
size: .
V: TRBV19
CDR3: CASSGQQGAQHF
DNA: TGTGCCAGTAGTGGCCAACAAGGGGCCCAGCATTTT

J: TRBJ2-7
D: .
length: 15
size: .
V: TRBV6-1
CDR3: CASSEVGGVLYEQYF
DNA: TGTGCCAGCAGTGAAGTGGGCGGGGTCCTCTACGAGCAGTACTTC

J: TRBJ2-7
D: .
length: 14
size: .
V: TRBV2
CDR3: CASRSVSGPYEQYF
DNA: TGTGCCAGCCGATCGGTCAGCGGACCTTACGAGCAGTACTTC

J: TRBJ1-3
D: TRBD1
length: 13
size: .
V: TRBV19
CDR3: CASSGDSGNTIYF
DNA: TGTGCCAGTAGCGGGGACAGCGGAAACACCATATATTTT

J: TRBJ2-7
D: TRBD2
length: 11
size: .
V: TRBV6-5
CDR3: CASGGGYEQYF
DNA: TGTGCCAGCGGCGGGGGCTACGAGCAGTACTTC

J: TRBJ2-2
D: .
length: 16
size: .
V: TRBV28
CDR3: CASSLGSLANTGELFF
DNA: TGTGCCAGCAGTTTGGGCAGCCTTGCGAACACCGGGGAGCTGTTTTTT

J: TRBJ1-5
D: .
length: 16
size: .
V: TRBV4-1
CDR3: CASSQERGVVNQPQHF
DNA: TGCGCCAGCAGCCAAGAACGGGGGGTGGTCAATCAGCCCCAGCATTTT

J: TRBJ1-1
D: .
length: 15
size: .
V: TRBV5-1
CDR3: CASSPLQGTGSEAFF
DNA: TGCGCCAGCAGCCCGTTACAGGGTACGGGCTCTGAAGCTTTCTTT

J: TRBJ2-7
D: TRBD1
length: 16
size: .
V: TRBV28
CDR3: CASSTHGQGIRGEQYF
DNA: TGTGCCAGCAGCACACATGGACAGGGTATTCGAGGCGAGCAGTACTTC

J: TRBJ1-1
D: .
length: 16
size: .
V: TRBV5-5
CDR3: CASSLEAGPLGTEAFF
DNA: TGTGCCAGCAGCTTGGAAGCGGGACCCCTGGGCACTGAAGCTTTCTTT

J: TRBJ2-7
D: .
length: 17
size: .
V: TRBV21-1
CDR3: CASSRYRGYPISYEQYF
DNA: TGTGCCAGCAGCAGATACAGGGGCTACCCAATCTCCTACGAGCAGTACTTC

J: TRBJ1-5
D: .
length: 12
size: .
V: TRBV12-3/TRBV12-4
CDR3: CASSLLNQPQHF
DNA: TGTGCCAGCAGTTTACTTAATCAGCCCCAGCATTTT

J: TRBJ2-3
D: .
length: 15
size: .
V: TRBV28
CDR3: CASRRLPFSTDTQYF
DNA: TGTGCCAGCAGACGACTGCCGTTTAGCACAGATACGCAGTATTTT

J: TRBJ2-2
D: .
length: 14
size: .
V: TRBV2
CDR3: CASSLQGNTGELFF
DNA: TGTGCCAGCAGCCTTCAGGGGAACACCGGGGAGCTGTTTTTT

J: TRBJ1-1
D: .
length: 15
size: .
V: TRBV18
CDR3: CASSRRAGGGPEAFF
DNA: TGTGCCAGCTCACGTCGAGCGGGGGGTGGACCTGAAGCTTTCTTT